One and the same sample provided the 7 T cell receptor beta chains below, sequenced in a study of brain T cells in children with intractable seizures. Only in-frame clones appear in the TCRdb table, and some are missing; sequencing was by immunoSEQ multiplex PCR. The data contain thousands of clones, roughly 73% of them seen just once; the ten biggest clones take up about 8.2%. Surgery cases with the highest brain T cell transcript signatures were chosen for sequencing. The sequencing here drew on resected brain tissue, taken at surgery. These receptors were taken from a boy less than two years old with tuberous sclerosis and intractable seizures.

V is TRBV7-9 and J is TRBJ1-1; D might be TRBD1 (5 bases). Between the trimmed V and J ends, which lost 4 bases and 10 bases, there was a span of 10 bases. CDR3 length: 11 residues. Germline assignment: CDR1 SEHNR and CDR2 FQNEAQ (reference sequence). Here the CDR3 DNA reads TGTGCCAGCAGCTGGGGACTTAGAGCTTTCTTT. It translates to CASSWGLRAFF.

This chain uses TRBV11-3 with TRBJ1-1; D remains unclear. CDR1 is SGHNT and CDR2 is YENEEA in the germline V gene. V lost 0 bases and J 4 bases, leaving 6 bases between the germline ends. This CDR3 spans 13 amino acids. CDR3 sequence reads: CASSLERGTEAFF. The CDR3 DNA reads TGTGCCAGCAGCTTAGAACGGGGCACTGAAGCTTTCTTT.

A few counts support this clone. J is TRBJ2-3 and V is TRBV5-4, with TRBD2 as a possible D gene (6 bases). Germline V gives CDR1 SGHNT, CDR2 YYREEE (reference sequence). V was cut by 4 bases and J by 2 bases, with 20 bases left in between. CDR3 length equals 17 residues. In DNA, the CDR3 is TGTGCCAGCAGCGAACGGGGGATCGAATCACTCACAGATACGCAGTATTTT. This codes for CASSERGIESLTDTQYF.

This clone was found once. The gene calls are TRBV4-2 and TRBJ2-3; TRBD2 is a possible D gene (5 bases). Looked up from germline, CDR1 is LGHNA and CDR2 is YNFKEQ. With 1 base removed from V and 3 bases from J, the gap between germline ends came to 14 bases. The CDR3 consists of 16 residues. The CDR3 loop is CASSQGVGVETDTQYF. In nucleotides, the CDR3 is TGTGCCAGCAGCCAAGGGGTGGGAGTGGAGACAGATACGCAGTATTTT.

The chain's CDR3 is CASSQDGGDWVDEQFF. In DNA form, the CDR3 reads TGTGCCAGCAGCCAAGATGGCGGGGACTGGGTTGATGAGCAGTTCTTC. The J gene is TRBJ2-1, the V gene TRBV4-2, with D possibly being TRBD2 (6 bases). Germline V gives CDR1 LGHNA, CDR2 YNFKEQ. The ends were cut back, 0 bases at V and 8 bases at J, with 17 bases in the middle. The length of the CDR3 is 16 residues.

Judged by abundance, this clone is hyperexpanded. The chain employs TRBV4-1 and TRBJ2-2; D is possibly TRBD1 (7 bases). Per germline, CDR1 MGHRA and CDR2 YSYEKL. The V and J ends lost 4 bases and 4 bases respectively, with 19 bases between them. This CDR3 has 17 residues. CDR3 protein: CASSPALAGGFTGELFF. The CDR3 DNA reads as TGCGCCAGCAGCCCGGCCCTCGCAGGGGGGTTCACCGGGGAGCTGTTTTTT.

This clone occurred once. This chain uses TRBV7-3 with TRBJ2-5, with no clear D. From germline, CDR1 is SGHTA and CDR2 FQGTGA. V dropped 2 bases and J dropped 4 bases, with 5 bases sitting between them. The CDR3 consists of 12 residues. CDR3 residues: CASSLYGETQYF. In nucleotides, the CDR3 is TGTGCCAGCAGCTTATATGGAGAGACCCAGTACTTC.